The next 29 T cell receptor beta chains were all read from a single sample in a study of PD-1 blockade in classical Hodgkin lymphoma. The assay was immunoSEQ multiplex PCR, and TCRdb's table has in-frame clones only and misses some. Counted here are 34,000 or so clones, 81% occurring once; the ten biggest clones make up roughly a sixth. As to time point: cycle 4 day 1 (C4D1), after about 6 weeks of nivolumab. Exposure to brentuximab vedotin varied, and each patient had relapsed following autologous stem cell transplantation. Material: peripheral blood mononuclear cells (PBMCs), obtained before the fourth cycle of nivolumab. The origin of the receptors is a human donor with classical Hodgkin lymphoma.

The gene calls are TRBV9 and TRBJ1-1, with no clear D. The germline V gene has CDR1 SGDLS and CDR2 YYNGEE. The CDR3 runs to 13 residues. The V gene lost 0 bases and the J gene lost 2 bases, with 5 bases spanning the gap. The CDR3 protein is CASSVDVNTEAFF. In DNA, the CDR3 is TGTGCCAGCAGCGTAGACGTTAACACTGAAGCTTTCTTT.

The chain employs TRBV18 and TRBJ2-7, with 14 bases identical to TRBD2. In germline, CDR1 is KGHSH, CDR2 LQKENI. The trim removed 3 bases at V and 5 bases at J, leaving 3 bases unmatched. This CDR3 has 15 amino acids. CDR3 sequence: CASSPTSGGAHEQYV. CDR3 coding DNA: TGTGCCAGCTCACCGACTAGCGGGGGGGCCCACGAGCAGTACGTC.

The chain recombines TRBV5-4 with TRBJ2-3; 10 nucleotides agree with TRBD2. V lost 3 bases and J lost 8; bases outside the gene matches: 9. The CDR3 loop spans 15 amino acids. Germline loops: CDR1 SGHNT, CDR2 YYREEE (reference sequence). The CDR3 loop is CASSSTSGILGTQYF. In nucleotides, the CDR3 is TGTGCCAGCAGCTCCACTAGCGGGATTTTGGGTACGCAGTATTTT. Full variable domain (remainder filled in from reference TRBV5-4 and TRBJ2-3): ETGVTQSPTHLIKTRGQQVTLRCSSQSGHNTVSWYQQALGQGPQFIFQYYREEENGRGNFPPRFSGLQFPNYSSELNVNALELDDSALYLCASSSTSGILGTQYFGPGTRLTVL.

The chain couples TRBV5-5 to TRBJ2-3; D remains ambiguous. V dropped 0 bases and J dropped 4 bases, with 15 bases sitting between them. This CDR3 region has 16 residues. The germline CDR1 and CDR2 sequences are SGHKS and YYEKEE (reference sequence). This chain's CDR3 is CASSLEVQRAPDTQYF. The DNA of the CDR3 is TGTGCCAGCAGCTTGGAGGTGCAGAGAGCCCCAGATACGCAGTATTTT.

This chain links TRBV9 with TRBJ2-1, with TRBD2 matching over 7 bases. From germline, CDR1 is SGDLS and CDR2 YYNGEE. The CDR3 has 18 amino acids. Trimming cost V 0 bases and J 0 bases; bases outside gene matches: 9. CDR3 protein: CASSVVPSGFSSYNEQFF. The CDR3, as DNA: TGTGCCAGCAGCGTAGTGCCTAGCGGATTTAGCTCCTACAATGAGCAGTTCTTC.

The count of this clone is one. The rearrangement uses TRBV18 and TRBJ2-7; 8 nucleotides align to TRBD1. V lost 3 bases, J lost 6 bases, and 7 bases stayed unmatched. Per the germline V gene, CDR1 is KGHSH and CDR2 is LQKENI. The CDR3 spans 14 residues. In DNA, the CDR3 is TGTGCCAGCTCACCCGGACAGGGTACGTTCGAGCAGTACTTC. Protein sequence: CASSPGQGTFEQYF.

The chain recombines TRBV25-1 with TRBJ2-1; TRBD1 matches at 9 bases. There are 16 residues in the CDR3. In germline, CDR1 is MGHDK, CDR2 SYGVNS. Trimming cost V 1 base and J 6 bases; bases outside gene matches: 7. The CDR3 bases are TGTGCCAGCAGTGAATGGAGGACAGGGGTCATCAATGAGCAGTTCTTC. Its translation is CASSEWRTGVINEQFF.

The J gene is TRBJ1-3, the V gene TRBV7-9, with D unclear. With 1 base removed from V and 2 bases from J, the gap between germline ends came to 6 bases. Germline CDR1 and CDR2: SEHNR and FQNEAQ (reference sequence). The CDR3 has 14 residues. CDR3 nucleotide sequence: TGTGCCAGCAGCTTAGGAGGCCCTGGAAACACCATATATTTT. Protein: CASSLGGPGNTIYF.

CDR3 loop: CASRRAGEGRDTQYF. Here the CDR3 DNA reads TGTGCCAGCCGTAGGGCAGGGGAGGGACGGGATACGCAGTATTTT. V and J are TRBV28 and TRBJ2-3; a possible D gene is TRBD2 (7 bases). CDR1 and CDR2 from the germline V gene are MDHEN and SYDVKM. With 8 bases removed from V and 6 bases from J, the gap between germline ends came to 21 bases. The CDR3 runs to 15 residues.

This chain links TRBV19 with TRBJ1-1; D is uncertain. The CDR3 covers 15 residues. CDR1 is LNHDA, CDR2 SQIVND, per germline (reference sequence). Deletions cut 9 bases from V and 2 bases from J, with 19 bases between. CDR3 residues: CASPGKPNLNTEAFF. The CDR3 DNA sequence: TGTGCCAGCCCCGGGAAGCCGAACTTAAACACTGAAGCTTTCTTT.

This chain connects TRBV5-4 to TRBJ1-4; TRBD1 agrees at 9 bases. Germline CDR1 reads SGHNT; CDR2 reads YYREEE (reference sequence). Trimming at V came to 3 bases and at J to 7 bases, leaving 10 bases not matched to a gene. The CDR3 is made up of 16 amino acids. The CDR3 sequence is CASSSRPGTGFEKLFF. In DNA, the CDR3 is TGTGCCAGCAGCTCAAGACCTGGGACAGGGTTTGAAAAACTGTTTTTT.

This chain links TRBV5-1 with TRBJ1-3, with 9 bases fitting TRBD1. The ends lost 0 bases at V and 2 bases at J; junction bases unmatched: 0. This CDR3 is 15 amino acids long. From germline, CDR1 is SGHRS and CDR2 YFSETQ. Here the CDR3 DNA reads TGCGCCAGCAGCTTGGGACAGGGGGCTGGAAACACCATATATTTT. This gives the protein CASSLGQGAGNTIYF.

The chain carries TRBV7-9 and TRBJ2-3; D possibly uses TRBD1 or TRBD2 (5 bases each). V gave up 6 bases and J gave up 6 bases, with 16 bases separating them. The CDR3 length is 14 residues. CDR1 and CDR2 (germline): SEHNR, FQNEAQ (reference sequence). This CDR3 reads CASSSGTSPDTQYF. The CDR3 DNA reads TGTGCCAGCAGTTCCGGGACCAGTCCGGATACGCAGTATTTT.

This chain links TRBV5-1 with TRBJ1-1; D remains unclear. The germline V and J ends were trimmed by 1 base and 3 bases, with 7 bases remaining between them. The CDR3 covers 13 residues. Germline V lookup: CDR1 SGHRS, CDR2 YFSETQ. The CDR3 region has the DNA TGCGCCAGCAGCTTGTACGGGGACACTGAAGCTTTCTTT. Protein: CASSLYGDTEAFF. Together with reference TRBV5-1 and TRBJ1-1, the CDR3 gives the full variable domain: KAGVTQTPRYLIKTRGQQVTLSCSPISGHRSVSWYQQTPGQGLQFLFEYFSETQRNKGNFPGRFSGRQFSNSRSEMNVSTLELGDSALYLCASSLYGDTEAFFGQGTRLTVV.

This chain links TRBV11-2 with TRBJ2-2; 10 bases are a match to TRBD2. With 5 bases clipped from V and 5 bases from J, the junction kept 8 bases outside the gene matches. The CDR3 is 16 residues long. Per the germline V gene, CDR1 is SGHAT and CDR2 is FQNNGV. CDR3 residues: CASSRSSGRGTGELFF. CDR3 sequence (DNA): TGTGCCAGCAGCCGTTCTAGCGGGAGAGGTACCGGGGAGCTGTTTTTT.

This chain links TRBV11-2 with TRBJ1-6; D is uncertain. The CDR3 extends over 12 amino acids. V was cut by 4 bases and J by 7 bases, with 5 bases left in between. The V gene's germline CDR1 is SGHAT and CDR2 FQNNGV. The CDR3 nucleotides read TGTGCCAGCAGCTCTTTAAATTCACCCCTCCACTTT. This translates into CASSSLNSPLHF.

Written as DNA, the CDR3 is TGTGCCAGCAGTTACTCGGCAGGGCCTGGAAACACCATATATTTT. This encodes CASSYSAGPGNTIYF. This chain links TRBV6-6 with TRBJ1-3; TRBD1 might be the D (5 bases). Trimming removed 0 bases at V and 2 bases at J, with 8 bases between. Germline lookup yields CDR1 MNHNY and CDR2 SVGAGI (reference sequence). This CDR3 contains 15 residues.

CDR3 in amino acids: CASSHRMPQAFF. The CDR3 DNA reads TGTGCCAGCAGCCACAGGATGCCGCAAGCTTTCTTT. The genes are TRBV5-8 and TRBJ1-1, with TRBD1 as a possible D gene (5 bases). Germline CDR1 reads SGHTS; CDR2 reads YDEGEE. Trimming removed 4 bases at V and 9 bases at J, with 13 bases between. The CDR3 totals 12 residues.

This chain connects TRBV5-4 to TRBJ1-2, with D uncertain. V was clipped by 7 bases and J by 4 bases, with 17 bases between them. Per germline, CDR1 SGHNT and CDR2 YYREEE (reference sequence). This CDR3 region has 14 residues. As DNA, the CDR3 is TGTGCCAGCGTGCGCCCCGTACCGACCTATGGCTACACCTTC. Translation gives CASVRPVPTYGYTF.

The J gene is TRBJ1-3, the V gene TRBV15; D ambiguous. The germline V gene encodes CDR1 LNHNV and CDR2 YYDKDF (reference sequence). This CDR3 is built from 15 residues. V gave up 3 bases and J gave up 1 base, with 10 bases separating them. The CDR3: CATSRAGSSGNTIYF. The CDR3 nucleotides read TGTGCCACCAGCAGGGCGGGATCTTCTGGAAACACCATATATTTT.

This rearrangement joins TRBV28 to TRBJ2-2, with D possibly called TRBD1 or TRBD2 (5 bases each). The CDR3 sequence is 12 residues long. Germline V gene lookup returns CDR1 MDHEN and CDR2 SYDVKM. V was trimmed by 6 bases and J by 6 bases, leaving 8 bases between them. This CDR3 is CASRRGAGELFF. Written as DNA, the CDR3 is TGTGCCAGCAGGAGGGGCGCCGGGGAGCTGTTTTTT.

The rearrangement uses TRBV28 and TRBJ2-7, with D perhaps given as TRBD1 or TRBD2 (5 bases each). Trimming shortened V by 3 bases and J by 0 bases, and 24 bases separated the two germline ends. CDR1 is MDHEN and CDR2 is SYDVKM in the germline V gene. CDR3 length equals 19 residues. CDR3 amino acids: CASSFRERPDIASSYEQYF. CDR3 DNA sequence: TGTGCCAGCAGTTTTCGGGAACGTCCGGACATCGCTAGCTCCTACGAGCAGTACTTC.

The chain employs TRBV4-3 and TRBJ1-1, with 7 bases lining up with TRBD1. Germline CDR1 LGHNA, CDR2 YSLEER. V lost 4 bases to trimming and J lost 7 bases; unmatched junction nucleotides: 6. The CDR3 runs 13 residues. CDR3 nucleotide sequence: TGCGCCAGCAGCCCATACAGGGGCCGTGAAGCTTTCTTT. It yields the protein CASSPYRGREAFF.

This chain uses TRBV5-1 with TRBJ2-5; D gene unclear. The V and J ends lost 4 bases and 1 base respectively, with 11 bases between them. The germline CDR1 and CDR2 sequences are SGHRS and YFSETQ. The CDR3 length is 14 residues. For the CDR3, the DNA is TGCGCCAGCAGCATCGGGCAGCCCCAAGAGACCCAGTACTTC. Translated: CASSIGQPQETQYF.

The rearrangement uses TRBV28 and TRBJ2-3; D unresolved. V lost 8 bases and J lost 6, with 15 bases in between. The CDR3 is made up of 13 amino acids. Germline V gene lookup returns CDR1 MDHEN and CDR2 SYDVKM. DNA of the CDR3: TGTGCCAGCGCACCCTCTCATAGGGATACGCAGTATTTT. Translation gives CASAPSHRDTQYF.

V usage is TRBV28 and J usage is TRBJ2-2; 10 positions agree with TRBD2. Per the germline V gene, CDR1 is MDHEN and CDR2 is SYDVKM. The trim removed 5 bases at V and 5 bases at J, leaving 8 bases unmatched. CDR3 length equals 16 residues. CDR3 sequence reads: CASSVLAGASTGELFF. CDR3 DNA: TGTGCCAGCAGTGTTCTAGCGGGAGCGTCGACCGGGGAGCTGTTTTTT.

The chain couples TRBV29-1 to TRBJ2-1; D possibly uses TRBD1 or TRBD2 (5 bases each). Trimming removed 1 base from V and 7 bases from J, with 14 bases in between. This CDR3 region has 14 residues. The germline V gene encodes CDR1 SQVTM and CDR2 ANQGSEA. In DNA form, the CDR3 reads TGCAGCGTTGAAGTTTCCGGGAAGGGGAATGAGCAGTTCTTC. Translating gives CSVEVSGKGNEQFF.

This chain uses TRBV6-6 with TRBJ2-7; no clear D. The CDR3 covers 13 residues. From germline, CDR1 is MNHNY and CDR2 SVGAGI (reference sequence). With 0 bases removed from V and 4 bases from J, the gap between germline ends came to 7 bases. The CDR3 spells CASSYSPTYEQYF. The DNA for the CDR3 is TGTGCCAGCAGTTACTCCCCTACGTACGAGCAGTACTTC.

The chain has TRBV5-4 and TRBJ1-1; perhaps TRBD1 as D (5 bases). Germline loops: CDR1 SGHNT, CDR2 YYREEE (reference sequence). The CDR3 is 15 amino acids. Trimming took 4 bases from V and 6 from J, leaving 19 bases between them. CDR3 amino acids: CASSPGTSLGAEAFF. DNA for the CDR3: TGTGCCAGCAGCCCTGGGACCTCCCTTGGCGCTGAAGCTTTCTTT.